One T cell receptor beta chain is described in this entry. The length of the CDR3 is 13 residues. Germline assignment: CDR1 SEHNR and CDR2 FQNEAQ (reference sequence). V lost 10 bases, J lost 4 bases, and 17 bases lay in between. This record belongs to a study of PD-L1 blockade in urothelial cancer. At the level of the study: Individuals in the cohort had been given 0 to 3 earlier chemotherapy regimens.

Assay used: immunoSEQ multiplex PCR; TCRdb lists only in-frame clones, some missing. The table includes tens of thousands of clones, 85% detected once. Time point of the sample: pretreatment peripheral blood. Every patient provided from 1 to 8 samples, collected pretreatment and on-treatment. This rearrangement joins TRBV7-9 to TRBJ2-7; possible D gene TRBD1, 5 bases. Sample: PBMCs, taken around atezolizumab (anti-PD-L1) treatment. This receptor was identified in a man aged 55 to 69 with urothelial cancer. The CDR3: CATAGPGSYEQYF. For the CDR3, the DNA is TGTGCCACCGCCGGGCCAGGGTCGTACGAGCAGTACTTC.